The entry below gives a single TCR beta chain sequence along with its context. Its antigen is as yet unknown. Naivety among CD8 cells was defined by CD45RO negativity and positive CCR7 selection, thereby excluding terminally differentiated effector memory CD45RA+ cells. The data were obtained in a study of shared clonotypes between healthy human individuals. The junction had 6 bases not matched to a gene; V was cut back by 4 bases and J by 8 bases. The CDR3 totals 14 residues. Germline lookup yields CDR1 LNHDA and CDR2 SQIVND (reference sequence). Assay: immunoSEQ multiplex PCR; the TCRdb copy retains only in-frame clones and omits some. The table lists under 1 million clones, about 92% of them singletons. Study-level findings and limits: The study found lower generation probabilities in non-shared clonotypes than in those shared by all four donors.

The V and J genes are TRBV19 and TRBJ2-1; 9 bases match TRBD2. The sequence derives from a man aged 25-40 years in good health. Sample: naive CD8+ T cells sorted from blood. CDR3 sequence: CASSSAGGPHEQFF. The CDR3 nucleotides read TGTGCCAGTAGTAGTGCGGGAGGGCCTCATGAGCAGTTCTTC.